This T cell receptor (beta chain) was obtained from a study of CD8 T cells in ankylosing spondylitis (dated 2017 in TCRdb). The study in broad terms: To find TCR variants linked to disease, the study profiled T cell receptor beta repertoires in ankylosing spondylitis patients and healthy donors. The whole study cohort included roughly 110 healthy donors and 20 to 30 ankylosing spondylitis patients. Peripheral blood samples were taken, and synovial fluid was additionally collected from ankylosing spondylitis patients. Findings and caveats that apply to the study as a whole: A TCR beta motif of eight highly homologous amino acid variants appeared characteristic of blood from ankylosing spondylitis patients. According to the report, matched synovial fluid samples from ankylosing spondylitis patients were significantly enriched for the disease-linked clones. The disease-linked clones had a CD8+ phenotype and were found at relatively low frequencies in peripheral blood. Some of the motif variants had been reported before in the synovial fluid and blood of reactive arthritis patients, a finding that suggests common disease-initiation mechanisms.

This clonotype was seen a handful of times. Its cognate antigen has yet to be identified. Base qualities are not recorded, but no much larger clone differs from it by a single base. The listed sequencing device is Illumina HiSeq 2500. Quantitative 5'-RACE with molecular barcodes was used to prepare TCR beta libraries. Regarding the original processing steps: A new computational method based on a probabilistic model of VDJ rearrangement was used to identify disease-linked TCR variants. Starting from the raw public reads, TCRdb applied fastp trimming at Q25, assembled clones with MiXCR and retained in-frame beta chains. When rows share a CDR3 protein, they turn into one entry using the most common DNA and genes. TCRdb's processing, not the authors' own work, is the source of the V and J calls. The sample contains hundreds of thousands of distinct CDR3 sequences, 25% to 30% of them found a single time. The ten top clones hold about 0.9% of the sample.

Taken from the germline V gene, the CDR1 and CDR2 loops are SGHRS and YFSETQ. Here V drops 0 bases and J drops 3 bases, and the junction holds 6 bases not matched to any gene. The CDR3 holds 16 amino acids from the cysteine to the phenylalanine. Only the CDR3 portion is preserved as DNA: 48 bases, with reading frame beginning at the first base. The receptor's source is a male donor with ankylosing spondylitis. Material for sequencing was blood, either unsorted or a sorted T cell fraction (not recorded which). The receptor chain draws on TRBV5-1 and TRBJ2-5; TRBD2 lines up with 9 middle nucleotides. The sequenced DNA is TGCGCCAGCAGCTTGGCCCCGATAGCGGGAGAAGAGACCCAGTACTTC. The encoded protein is CASSLAPIAGEETQYF.